Following are 3 T cell receptor beta chains from one sample sequenced in a study of blood T cell repertoires in COVID-19. Using immunoSEQ multiplex PCR, the repertoire was profiled, and TCRdb retains in-frame clones only, with some absent. Found here are 140,000 to 150,000 clones, 88% of them singletons; the top ten hold approximately 2.5%. The sample taken for sequencing was peripheral blood. Receptors were obtained from a human donor in a cohort sampled during active COVID-19.

The chain carries TRBV11-3 and TRBJ2-1; 9 bases map to TRBD1. The J segment lost 0 bases and the V segment lost 5 bases, leaving 5 bases of the junction unmatched. The CDR3 extends over 16 amino acids. CDR1 and CDR2 from the germline V gene are SGHNT and YENEEA. The CDR3 protein is CASSAGTGFSYNEQFF. In DNA form, the CDR3 reads TGTGCCAGCAGCGCCGGGACAGGGTTCTCCTACAATGAGCAGTTCTTC.

The chain employs TRBV7-6 and TRBJ1-5, with 7 bases lining up with TRBD1. From germline, CDR1 is SGHVS and CDR2 FNYEAQ. The CDR3 covers 15 residues. J was trimmed by 4 bases and V by 4 bases; bases with no gene match: 7. The CDR3 reads CASSSGPQGNQPQHF. In nucleotides, the CDR3 is TGTGCCAGCAGCTCAGGACCACAGGGGAATCAGCCCCAGCATTTT.

The chain couples TRBV5-1 to TRBJ2-3, with D possibly being TRBD2 (5 bases). Germline values: CDR1 SGHRS, CDR2 YFSETQ. This CDR3 contains 16 residues. V gave up 0 bases and J gave up 1 base, with 12 bases separating them. The DNA of the CDR3 is TGCGCCAGCAGCTTGGTAAGAGGGTCGGGCACAGATACGCAGTATTTT. It translates to CASSLVRGSGTDTQYF.